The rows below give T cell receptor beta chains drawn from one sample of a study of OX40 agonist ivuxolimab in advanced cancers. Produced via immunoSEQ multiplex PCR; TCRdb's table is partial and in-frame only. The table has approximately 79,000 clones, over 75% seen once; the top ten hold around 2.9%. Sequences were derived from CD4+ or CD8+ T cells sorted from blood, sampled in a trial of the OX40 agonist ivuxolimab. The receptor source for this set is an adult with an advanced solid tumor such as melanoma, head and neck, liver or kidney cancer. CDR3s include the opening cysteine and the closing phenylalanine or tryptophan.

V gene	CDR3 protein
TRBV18	CASSHGQGYYEQYF
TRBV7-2	CASSSDRGEETQYF
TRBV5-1	CASSSGTAGAYGYTF
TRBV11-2	CASSSLNEQFF
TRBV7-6	CASSALQGASNRPQHF
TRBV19	CATRQGVNSGNTIYF
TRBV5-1	CASSPGGATQFF
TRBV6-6	CASSYSFRPQNGAFF
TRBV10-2	CASSLTDTQYF
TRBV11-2	CASSLEIRRGIDGNEQYF
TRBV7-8	CASSPRTGPYEQYF
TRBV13	CASSLQQNTEAFF
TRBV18	CASSPPISLPGMNTEAFF
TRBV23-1	CASSQRSATSYEQYF
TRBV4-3	CASSHNEGNGGYTF
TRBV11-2	CASSRKRGFSPLHF
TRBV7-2	CASNGDSVSNQPQHF
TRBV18	CASSLPGSQETQYF
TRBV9	CASSFRGRLNTGELFF
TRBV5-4	CASSPGLAGALPNEQFF
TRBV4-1	CASSGFGVGSEKLFF
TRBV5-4	CASSQTSGRNTDTQYF
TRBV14	CASSQVASGGGYGYTF
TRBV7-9	CASSLATGPSGYTF
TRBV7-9	CASSFTRTGREQPQHF
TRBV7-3	CASSPGTPGLDTQYF
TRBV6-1	CASKASADEQYF
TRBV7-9	CASSLGGVDTEAFF
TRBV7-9	CASSSSGAGGRDEQFF
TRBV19	CASTLGSVRNQPQHF
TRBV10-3	CAISAPDGEGETQYF
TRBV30	CAWSAYQLIREDYGYTF
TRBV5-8	CASSSTGRNEKLFF
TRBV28	CASSLWDLNRGPGELFF
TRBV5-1	CASSSGGSSYNEQFF
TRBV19	CASSMRSTGNTEAFF
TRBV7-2	CASSLGFRETQYF
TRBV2	CASSEGQGASNQPQHF
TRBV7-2	CASSPHYGYTF
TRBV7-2	CASSQNIKLRGYTF
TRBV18	CASSPRRGDGNTIYF
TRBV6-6	CASRARETQYF
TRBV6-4	CASRGTLNNEQFF
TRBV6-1	CAISDPHSLTSGANVLTF
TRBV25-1	CASSEQGSWNTEAFF
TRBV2	CASNPPFTDTQYF
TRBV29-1	CSPVRDPNTEAFF
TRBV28	CASRLQGTGANVLTF
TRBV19	CASSMGGPDTEAFF
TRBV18	CASSAGTGENQPQHF
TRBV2	CASRVTGGTYNEQFF
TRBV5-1	CASSIDWTSAAYEQYF
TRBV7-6	CASSLFGGDYEQYF
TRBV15	CATSTRGGAETQYF
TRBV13	CASTGTGGGSGYGYTF
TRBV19	CASTSEGLNEKLFF
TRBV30	CAWSVGLAGAGNTIYF
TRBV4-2	CASSRSDSQGRGYTF